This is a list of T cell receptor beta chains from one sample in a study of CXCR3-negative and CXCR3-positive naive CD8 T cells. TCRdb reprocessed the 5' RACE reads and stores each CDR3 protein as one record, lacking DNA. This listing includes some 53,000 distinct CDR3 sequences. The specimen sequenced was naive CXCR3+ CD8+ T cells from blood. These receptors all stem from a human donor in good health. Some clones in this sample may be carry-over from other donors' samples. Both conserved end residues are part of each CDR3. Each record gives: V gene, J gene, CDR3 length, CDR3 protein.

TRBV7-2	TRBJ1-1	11	CASSSVSEAFF
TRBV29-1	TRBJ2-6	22	CSVEESVLQSGQPSGGANVLTF
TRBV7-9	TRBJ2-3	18	CASSPRTADRGFPDTQYF
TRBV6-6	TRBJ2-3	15	CASSITGAPKHTQYF
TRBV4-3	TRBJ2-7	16	CASSQERAGYSYEQYF
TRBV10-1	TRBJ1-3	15	CASSERSSSGNTIYF
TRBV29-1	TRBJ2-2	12	CSVESGTGELFF
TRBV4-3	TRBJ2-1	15	CASSQDSVSYNEQFF
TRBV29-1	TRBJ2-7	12	CSVALGAYEQYF
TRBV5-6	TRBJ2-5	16	CASSMLGQGFGETQYF
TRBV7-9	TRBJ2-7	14	CASSLDRVTDEQYF
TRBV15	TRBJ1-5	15	CATSTTGLSNQPQHF
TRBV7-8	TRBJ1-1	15	CASSPRGDSVSEAFF
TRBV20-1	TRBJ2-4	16	CSASGGTPGAKNIQYF
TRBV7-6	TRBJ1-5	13	CASSPGPLQPQHF
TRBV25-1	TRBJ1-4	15	CASSDHTATNEKLFF
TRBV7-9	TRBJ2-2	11	CASSPGEELFF
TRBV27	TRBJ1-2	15	CASSSTQGARNGYTF
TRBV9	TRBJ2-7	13	CASSVSGRDEQYF
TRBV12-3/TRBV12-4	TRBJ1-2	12	CASSLDRAGYTF
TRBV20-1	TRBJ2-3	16	CSASLILAGDTDTQYF
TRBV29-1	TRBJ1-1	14	CSVAIRQANTEAFF
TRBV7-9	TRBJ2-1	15	CASSLRATSADEQFF
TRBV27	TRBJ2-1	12	CASSGLASEQFF
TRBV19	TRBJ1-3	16	CASSQLDGASGNTIYF
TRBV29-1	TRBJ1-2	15	CSVEDPPPGNYGYTF
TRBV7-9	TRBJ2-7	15	CASSPQGTPFYEQYF
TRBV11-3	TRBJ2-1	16	CASSSTSGHPINEQFF
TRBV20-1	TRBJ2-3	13	CSASGTSTDTQYF
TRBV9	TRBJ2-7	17	CASSSRPGRDISYEQYF
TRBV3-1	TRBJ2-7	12	CASSQDQDEQYF
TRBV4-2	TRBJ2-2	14	CASSQEGASGELFF
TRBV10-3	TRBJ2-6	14	CAIRAPSGANVLTF
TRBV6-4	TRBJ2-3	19	CASSDTLASGGAGSDTQYF
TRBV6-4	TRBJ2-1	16	CASSDSASGGAHEQFF
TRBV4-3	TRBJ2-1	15	CASSQDRVAGYEQFF
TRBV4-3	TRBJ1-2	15	CASSQDRQGVGGYTF
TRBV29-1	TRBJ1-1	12	CSVGGVGTEAFF
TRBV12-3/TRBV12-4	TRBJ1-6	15	CASSQESSYNSPLHF
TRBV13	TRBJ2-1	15	CASSLGGSKNNEQFF
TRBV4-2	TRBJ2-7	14	CASSPDGVSYEQYF
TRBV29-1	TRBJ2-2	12	CSVGGDTGELFF
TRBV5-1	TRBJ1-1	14	CASSSRYMNTEAFF
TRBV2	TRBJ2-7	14	CASSEDYMGYEQYF
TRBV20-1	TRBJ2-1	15	CSASLRGLDYNEQFF
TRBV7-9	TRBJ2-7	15	CASSSSDRGRYEQYF
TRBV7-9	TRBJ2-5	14	CASSHAEGKETQYF
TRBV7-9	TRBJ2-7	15	CASSSVVSRAYEQYF
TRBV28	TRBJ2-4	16	CASSFAGELAKNIQYF
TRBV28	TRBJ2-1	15	CASITRLVSYNEQFF
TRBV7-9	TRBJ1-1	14	CASTPGQRNTEAFF
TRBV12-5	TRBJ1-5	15	CASGLVGNSNQPQHF
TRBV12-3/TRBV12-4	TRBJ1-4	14	CASSPQGSNEKLFF
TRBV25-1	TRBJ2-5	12	CASSGRRETQYF
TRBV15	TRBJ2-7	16	CATSILSSDREYEQYF
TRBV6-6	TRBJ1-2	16	CASSYYPTDSNYGYTF
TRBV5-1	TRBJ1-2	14	CASSLEDRVGGYTF
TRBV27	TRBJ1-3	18	CASSRFPGPDRAGNTIYF
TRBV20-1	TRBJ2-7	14	CSAIPDRLFYEQYF